Below, 32 T cell receptor beta chains from the same sample are listed, as sequenced in a study of T cell clones after liver transplantation. The table came from immunoSEQ multiplex PCR; TCRdb's copy has only in-frame clones and leaves some out. The sample has about 16,000 clones, over 75% seen once. The source was CD8+ T cells from blood, collected approximately 3.5 years after liver transplant. All receptors come from a human patient who received a liver transplant. Some T cells may be supplied by the graft donor.

V gene TRBV5-1 combines with J gene TRBJ1-1; tentative D call: TRBD1 (6 bases). The V gene lost 5 bases and the J gene lost 6 bases, with 26 bases spanning the gap. The CDR3 consists of 17 residues. Germline V CDR1 and CDR2: SGHRS, YFSETQ. CDR3 in amino acids: CASSIRIRGRGYSEAFF. In nucleotides, the CDR3 is TGCGCCAGCAGTATCCGAATTCGGGGGCGAGGATACTCTGAAGCTTTCTTT.

This clone has only one observation. The V call is TRBV7-8, the J call TRBJ2-1, with D tentatively TRBD2 (6 bases). With 1 base removed from V and 6 bases from J, the gap between germline ends came to 10 bases. The CDR3 extends over 14 amino acids. Germline V CDR1 and CDR2: SGHVS, FQNEAQ. DNA for the CDR3: TGTGCCAGCAGCTTAGGCCAGACTAGCAATGAGCAGTTCTTC. Its protein product is CASSLGQTSNEQFF.

This sequence joins TRBV28 and TRBJ1-3; D possibly corresponds to TRBD1 (5 bases). Germline V lookup: CDR1 MDHEN, CDR2 SYDVKM. The CDR3 is made up of 16 amino acids. V lost 3 bases and J 2 bases, leaving 14 bases between the germline ends. The DNA of the CDR3 is TGTGCCAGCAGTTTCAAGGGGAACGGTCCTGGAAACACCATATATTTT. This codes for CASSFKGNGPGNTIYF.

This chain joins TRBV6-5 and TRBJ1-5, with TRBD1 matching over 8 bases. CDR3 size: 13 residues. The germline V gene encodes CDR1 MNHEY and CDR2 SVGAGI. Trimming took 6 bases from V and 7 from J; bases not matched to a gene: 5. For the CDR3, the DNA is TGTGCCAGCAGACAGGGGGGAGCCCAGCCCCAGCATTTT. It is translated as CASRQGGAQPQHF.

The chain links TRBV5-1 to TRBJ1-1, with D unresolved. The germline V gene encodes CDR1 SGHRS and CDR2 YFSETQ. The germline V and J ends were trimmed by 0 bases and 0 bases, with 9 bases remaining between them. This CDR3 has 15 residues. The CDR3 DNA follows: TGCGCCAGCAGCTTGGTACGGCACCTGAACACTGAAGCTTTCTTT. Its translation: CASSLVRHLNTEAFF. Using reference TRBV5-1 and TRBJ1-1 for the parts outside the CDR3, the full variable domain is KAGVTQTPRYLIKTRGQQVTLSCSPISGHRSVSWYQQTPGQGLQFLFEYFSETQRNKGNFPGRFSGRQFSNSRSEMNVSTLELGDSALYLCASSLVRHLNTEAFFGQGTRLTVV.

This chain links TRBV28 with TRBJ2-1; D is undetermined. The CDR3 totals 13 residues. From germline, CDR1 is MDHEN and CDR2 SYDVKM. The V end was cut by 7 bases, the J end by 1 base, with 8 bases between. The CDR3 bases are TGTGCCAGCACCCTACAGTCCTACAATGAGCAGTTCTTC. Translation gives CASTLQSYNEQFF. The whole variable domain, filled in from reference TRBV28 and TRBJ2-1, reads DVKVTQSSRYLVKRTGEKVFLECVQDMDHENMFWYRQDPGLGLRLIYFSYDVKMKEKGDIPEGYSVSREKKERFSLILESASTNQTSMYLCASTLQSYNEQFFGPGTRLTVL.

This chain links TRBV11-2 with TRBJ1-2; 10 nucleotides match TRBD1. Germline V lookup: CDR1 SGHAT, CDR2 FQNNGV. V was pared by 4 bases and J by 1 base, with 9 bases of the junction left unmatched. This CDR3 contains 17 residues. CDR3 DNA: TGTGCCAGCAGCTCCGACAGGGGGCTGGGTATTAACTATGGCTACACCTTC. Translated: CASSSDRGLGINYGYTF.

The chain couples TRBV9 to TRBJ2-7; a weak D match, TRBD1 (5 bases). V was trimmed by 5 bases and J by 7 bases, leaving 19 bases between them. The CDR3 totals 14 residues. From germline, CDR1 is SGDLS and CDR2 YYNGEE. The CDR3 region has the DNA TGTGCCAGCAGTCGCGTCGATGGGGCTCGGGAGCAGTACTTC. Translation: CASSRVDGAREQYF. The full variable domain, with the rest looked up from reference TRBV9 and TRBJ2-7, is DSGVTQTPKHLITATGQRVTLRCSPRSGDLSVYWYQQSLDQGLQFLIQYYNGEERAKGNILERFSAQQFPDLHSELNLSSLELGDSALYFCASSRVDGAREQYFGPGTRLTVT.

The gene calls are TRBV7-3 and TRBJ2-2, with 10 bases identical to TRBD2. The germline V gene encodes CDR1 SGHTA and CDR2 FQGTGA. The CDR3 runs to 15 residues. J gave up 3 bases and V 6 bases, and 4 bases lay outside the gene matches. In nucleotides, the CDR3 is TGTGCCAGCAGATCCCTAGCGGGGGACACCGGGGAGCTGTTTTTT. As protein: CASRSLAGDTGELFF.

The chain recombines TRBV27 with TRBJ2-3; 10 bases line up with TRBD1. Trimming took 8 bases from V and 1 from J; bases not matched to a gene: 6. CDR1 and CDR2 (germline): MNHEY, SMNVEV (reference sequence). The length of the CDR3 is 15 residues. The DNA for the CDR3 is TGTGCCAGCGAAGCAGGGACAGGGGGCACAGATACGCAGTATTTT. Its protein product is CASEAGTGGTDTQYF.

A few counts support this clone. The chain recombines TRBV4-3 with TRBJ2-1; 11 positions match TRBD2. V was clipped by 4 bases and J by 3 bases; unmatched bases: 5. The CDR3 contains 16 residues. In germline, CDR1 is LGHNA, CDR2 YSLEER. Here the CDR3 reads CASSPETSGVYNEQFF. The DNA of the CDR3 is TGCGCCAGCAGCCCAGAGACTAGCGGGGTCTACAATGAGCAGTTCTTC.

The chain has TRBV13 and TRBJ2-1, with 12 positions matching TRBD2. V lost 5 bases and J lost 0; bases outside the gene matches: 8. CDR1 and CDR2 (germline): PRHDT, FYEKMQ (reference sequence). This CDR3 region has 18 residues. The CDR3 spells CASSPGGLAGYSYNEQFF. DNA for the CDR3: TGTGCCAGCAGCCCAGGGGGACTAGCGGGCTACTCCTACAATGAGCAGTTCTTC.

The CDR3 protein is CASRARQHLGNTIYF. In DNA, the CDR3 is TGTGCCAGCAGGGCAAGACAGCATCTCGGAAACACCATATATTTT. The chain links TRBV2 to TRBJ1-3, with D possibly being TRBD1 (5 bases). V lost 6 bases and J lost 4, with 16 bases in between. The CDR3 is 15 amino acids. Germline V gene data show CDR1 as SNHLY and CDR2 as FYNNEI. Variable domain in full (rest from reference TRBV2 and TRBJ1-3): EPEVTQTPSHQVTQMGQEVILRCVPISNHLYFYWYRQILGQKVEFLVSFYNNEISEKSEIFDDQFSVERPDGSNFTLKIRSTKLEDSAMYFCASRARQHLGNTIYFGEGSWLTVV.

This clone has a handful of counts. In the same sample, other DNA sequences code for this CDR3. V gene TRBV4-1 combines with J gene TRBJ1-2; the match to TRBD1 covers 11 bases. CDR1 MGHRA and CDR2 YSYEKL come from the germline V gene. V gave up 0 bases and J gave up 3 bases; unmatched junction bases: 3. The length of the CDR3 is 16 residues. The CDR3 loop reads CASSQDRGQGDYGYTF. In DNA form, the CDR3 reads TGCGCCAGCAGCCAAGATAGGGGACAGGGGGACTATGGCTACACCTTC.

This chain joins TRBV10-3 and TRBJ1-5; TRBD1 might be the D (5 bases). Germline V lookup: CDR1 ENHRY, CDR2 SYGVKD. This CDR3 contains 14 residues. V dropped 0 bases and J dropped 6 bases, with 9 bases sitting between them. The CDR3 sequence is CAISESGGGQPQHF. CDR3 bases: TGTGCCATCAGTGAGTCCGGGGGGGGTCAGCCCCAGCATTTT.

The chain combines TRBV13 with TRBJ2-1; D call uncertain. The V end lost 5 bases, the J end lost 4 bases, and 9 bases lay between the germline ends. The length of the CDR3 is 13 residues. CDR1 and CDR2 (germline): PRHDT, FYEKMQ (reference sequence). The CDR3 reads CASSPYGYNEQFF. In DNA form, the CDR3 reads TGTGCCAGCAGCCCTTATGGTTACAATGAGCAGTTCTTC.

The genes are TRBV5-8 and TRBJ2-7; possible D gene TRBD2, 5 bases. V was cut by 4 bases and J by 4 bases, with 15 bases left in between. Germline V gene lookup returns CDR1 SGHTS and CDR2 YDEGEE. The CDR3 runs 14 residues. CDR3 protein: CASSLDPRGYEQYF. The DNA of the CDR3 is TGTGCCAGCAGCCTGGACCCCAGAGGGTACGAGCAGTACTTC.

The chain couples TRBV30 to TRBJ1-2; D unclear. The CDR3 contains 13 residues. The germline gives CDR1 GTSNPN, CDR2 SVGIG (reference sequence). The ends were cut back, 2 bases at V and 8 bases at J, with 15 bases in the middle. The CDR3 loop is CAWSHGPPGGYTF. In DNA form, the CDR3 reads TGTGCCTGGAGTCATGGCCCACCTGGCGGCTACACCTTC.

The rearrangement links TRBV18 to TRBJ2-7; 9 bases are a match to TRBD2. J gave up 2 bases and V 2 bases, and 4 bases lay outside the gene matches. The CDR3 runs to 15 residues. Per germline, CDR1 KGHSH and CDR2 LQKENI. The CDR3 DNA follows: TGTGCCAGCTCACCAGAAATAGCGGGAGCCTACGAGCAGTACTTC. This gives the protein CASSPEIAGAYEQYF. The full variable domain, in which reference TRBV18 and TRBJ2-7 provide the parts outside the CDR3, is NAGVMQNPRHLVRRRGQEARLRCSPMKGHSHVYWYRQLPEEGLKFMVYLQKENIIDESGMPKERFSAEFPKEGPSILRIQQVVRGDSAAYFCASSPEIAGAYEQYFGPGTRLTVT.

V gene TRBV7-9 combines with J gene TRBJ2-1, with D unclear. CDR1 and CDR2 (germline): SEHNR, FQNEAQ (reference sequence). CDR3 length equals 10 residues. Trimming cost V 1 base and J 9 bases, with 1 base left between them. CDR3 protein: CASSLGEQFF. The DNA of the CDR3 is TGTGCCAGCAGCTTAGGTGAGCAGTTCTTC. Variable domain in full (rest from reference TRBV7-9 and TRBJ2-1): DTGVSQNPRHKITKRGQNVTFRCDPISEHNRLYWYRQTLGQGPEFLTYFQNEAQLEKSRLLSDRFSAERPKGSFSTLEIQRTEQGDSAMYLCASSLGEQFFGPGTRLTVL.

The chain has TRBV9 and TRBJ1-2; a possible D gene is TRBD1 (5 bases). Germline-derived CDR1 and CDR2 are SGDLS and YYNGEE. V was pared by 0 bases and J by 3 bases, with 18 bases between. This CDR3 comprises 17 residues. CDR3 loop: CASSVDPGAGSHYGYTF. The CDR3 DNA is TGTGCCAGCAGCGTAGATCCCGGGGCAGGGTCCCACTATGGCTACACCTTC.

This chain joins TRBV19 and TRBJ2-7; D remains ambiguous. Trimming cost V 10 bases and J 0 bases, with 16 bases left between them. CDR1 LNHDA and CDR2 SQIVND come from the germline V gene (reference sequence). The CDR3 contains 14 residues. CDR3 DNA sequence: TGTGCCACTCGCGACACTTCCCACTCCTACGAGCAGTACTTC. Protein product: CATRDTSHSYEQYF.

In regard to this clone: Relative to the germline gene, one junction end is altered; a read error may explain this. The V call is TRBV4-3, the J call TRBJ2-7, with no clear D. CDR1 and CDR2 from the germline V gene are LGHNA and YSLEER. The CDR3 consists of 12 residues. The CDR3 sequence: CASSQDLVGLLF. The DNA for the CDR3 is TGCGCCAGCAGCCAAGATCTCGTCGGGCTCCTGTTC.

The genes are TRBV4-1 and TRBJ2-1, with D maybe TRBD2 (6 bases). CDR1 and CDR2 (germline): MGHRA, YSYEKL. The V and J ends lost 3 bases and 1 base respectively, with 19 bases between them. The CDR3 sequence is 18 residues long. The CDR3 protein is CASSQSPTSSLSYNEQFF. The DNA of the CDR3 is TGCGCCAGCAGCCAGAGCCCAACTAGCTCCCTATCCTACAATGAGCAGTTCTTC.

V gene TRBV5-6 combines with J gene TRBJ1-2; 7 bases map to TRBD1. The CDR3 length is 14 residues. The germline gives CDR1 SGHDT, CDR2 YYEEEE. After removal of 4 bases from V and 1 base from J, the junction contained 4 bases not matched to a gene. The CDR3 DNA is TGTGCCAGCAGCCCTGGGACAGTTAACTATGGCTACACCTTC. This codes for CASSPGTVNYGYTF.

This rearrangement joins TRBV18 to TRBJ1-1; D not resolved. Trimming removed 10 bases at V and 4 bases at J, with 13 bases between. The CDR3 runs 12 residues. CDR1 KGHSH and CDR2 LQKENI come from the germline V gene. The CDR3 reads CATTASITEAFF. CDR3 nucleotide sequence: TGTGCCACCACAGCGAGTATCACTGAAGCTTTCTTT.

V usage is TRBV9 and J usage is TRBJ2-7; D remains ambiguous. The V and J ends lost 3 bases and 4 bases respectively, with 14 bases between them. CDR3 size: 14 residues. The germline gives CDR1 SGDLS, CDR2 YYNGEE. CDR3 sequence (DNA): TGTGCCAGCAGCGGCGGCCCATCTCCTTACGAGCAGTACTTC. This translates into CASSGGPSPYEQYF.

The chain has TRBV30 and TRBJ1-2, with D tentatively TRBD1 (6 bases). Germline CDR1 GTSNPN, CDR2 SVGIG (reference sequence). With 0 bases removed from V and 7 bases from J, the gap between germline ends came to 15 bases. This CDR3 is 14 amino acids long. The CDR3 DNA follows: TGTGCCTGGAGTGTATGGGGTGGGGGGCTTGGCTACACCTTC. Translated, it gives CAWSVWGGGLGYTF.

This sequence joins TRBV7-9 and TRBJ2-7, with 8 bases fitting TRBD1. The CDR3 extends over 15 amino acids. The junction had 7 bases not matched to a gene; V was cut back by 3 bases and J by 3 bases. Germline V gene sequence: CDR1 SEHNR, CDR2 FQNEAQ (reference sequence). The CDR3 reads CASSFLDRGLYEQYF. The CDR3 DNA follows: TGTGCCAGCAGCTTCCTAGACAGGGGCCTCTACGAGCAGTACTTC.

The chain has TRBV27 and TRBJ2-1; 8 nucleotides agree with TRBD2. This CDR3 contains 14 residues. Germline CDR1 is MNHEY and CDR2 is SMNVEV (reference sequence). J gave up 10 bases and V 7 bases, and 12 bases lay outside the gene matches. CDR3 in amino acids: CASTPEVAGREQFF. Here the CDR3 DNA reads TGTGCCAGCACCCCTGAGGTAGCGGGACGCGAGCAGTTCTTC.

This clone occurred once. In DNA form, the CDR3 reads TGTGCCAGCAGCTTGGGGGACACATCCTACAATGAGCAGTTCTTC. Translation gives CASSLGDTSYNEQFF. The chain employs TRBV5-4 and TRBJ2-1; maybe TRBD1 (6 bases). The CDR3 covers 15 residues. V lost 0 bases, J lost 1 base, and 8 bases lay in between. CDR1 is SGHNT and CDR2 is YYREEE in the germline V gene (reference sequence).

This clone has just one count. The CDR3 DNA reads TGTGCCAGCAGTTTTTTAGTCACGGGAGTTCATGAGCAGTTCTTC. Amino acids: CASSFLVTGVHEQFF. The chain couples TRBV28 to TRBJ2-1; D perhaps matches TRBD2 (6 bases). CDR3 size: 15 residues. V gave up 3 bases and J gave up 8 bases, with 17 bases separating them. Germline CDR1 reads MDHEN; CDR2 reads SYDVKM.